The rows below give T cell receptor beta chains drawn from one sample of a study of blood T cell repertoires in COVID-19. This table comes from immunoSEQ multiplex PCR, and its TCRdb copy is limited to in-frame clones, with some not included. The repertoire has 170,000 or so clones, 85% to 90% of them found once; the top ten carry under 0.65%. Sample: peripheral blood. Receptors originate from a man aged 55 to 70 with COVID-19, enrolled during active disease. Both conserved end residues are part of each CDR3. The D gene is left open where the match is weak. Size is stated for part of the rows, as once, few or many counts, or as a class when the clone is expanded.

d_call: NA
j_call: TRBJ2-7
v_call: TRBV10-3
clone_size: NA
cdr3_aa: CAISESISGAPSSYEQYF
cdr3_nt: TGTGCCATCAGTGAGTCGATTAGCGGCGCCCCTAGCTCCTACGAGCAGTACTTC

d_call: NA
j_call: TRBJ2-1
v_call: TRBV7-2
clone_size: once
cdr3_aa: CASSLAGGRRANNEQFF
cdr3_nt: TGTGCCAGCAGCTTAGCGGGGGGTCGGCGGGCAAACAATGAGCAGTTCTTC

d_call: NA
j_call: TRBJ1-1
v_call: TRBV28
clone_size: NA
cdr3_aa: CASSSPAGNTEAFF
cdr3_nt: TGTGCCAGCAGTTCCCCGGCGGGGAACACTGAAGCTTTCTTT

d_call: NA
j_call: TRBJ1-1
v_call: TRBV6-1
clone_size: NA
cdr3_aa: CASSEGGTEAFF
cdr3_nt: TGTGCCAGCAGTGAGGGGGGCACTGAAGCTTTCTTT

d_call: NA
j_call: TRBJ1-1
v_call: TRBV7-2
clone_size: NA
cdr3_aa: CASSLWQITTEAFF
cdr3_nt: TGTGCCAGCAGCTTATGGCAAATCACCACTGAAGCTTTCTTT

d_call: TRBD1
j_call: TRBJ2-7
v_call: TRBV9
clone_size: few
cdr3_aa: CASSPRDREIYEQYF
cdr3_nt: TGTGCCAGCAGCCCCCGGGACAGAGAAATCTACGAGCAGTACTTC

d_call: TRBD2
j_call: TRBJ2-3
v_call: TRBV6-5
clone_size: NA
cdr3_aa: CASSPTSGYTQYF
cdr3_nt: TGTGCCAGCAGTCCAACTAGCGGATATACGCAGTATTTT

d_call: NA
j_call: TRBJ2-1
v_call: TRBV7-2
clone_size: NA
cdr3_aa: CASSLGSGSKVNEQFF
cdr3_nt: TGTGCCAGCAGCTTAGGTTCCGGGAGCAAGGTGAATGAGCAGTTCTTC

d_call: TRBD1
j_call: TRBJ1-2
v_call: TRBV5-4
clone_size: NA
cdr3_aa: CASRVGQGDGYTF
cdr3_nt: TGTGCCAGCAGGGTAGGACAGGGGGATGGCTACACCTTC

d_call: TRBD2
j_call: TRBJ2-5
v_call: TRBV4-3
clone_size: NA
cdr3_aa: CASSQVAGDTQTQYF
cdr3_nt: TGCGCCAGCAGCCAAGTAGCGGGGGACACCCAGACCCAGTACTTC

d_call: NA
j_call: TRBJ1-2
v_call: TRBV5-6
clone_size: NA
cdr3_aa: CASSLVPVGGGYTF
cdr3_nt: TGTGCCAGCAGCTTGGTCCCAGTGGGAGGTGGCTACACCTTC

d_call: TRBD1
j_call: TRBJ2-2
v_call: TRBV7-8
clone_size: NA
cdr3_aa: CASSLALQGAANTGELFF
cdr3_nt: TGTGCCAGCAGCTTAGCCTTACAGGGGGCTGCGAACACCGGGGAGCTGTTTTTT

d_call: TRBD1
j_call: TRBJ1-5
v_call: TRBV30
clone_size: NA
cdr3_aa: CAWSVHRGNQPQHF
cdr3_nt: TGTGCCTGGAGTGTACACAGGGGAAATCAGCCCCAGCATTTT

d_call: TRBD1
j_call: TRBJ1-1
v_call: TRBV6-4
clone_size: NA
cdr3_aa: CASSETGDTEAFF
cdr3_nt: TGTGCCAGCAGTGAGACAGGGGACACTGAAGCTTTCTTT

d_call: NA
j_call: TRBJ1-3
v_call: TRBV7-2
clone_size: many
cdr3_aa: CASSSSRVRGNTIYF
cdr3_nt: TGTGCCAGCAGCTCGTCCAGGGTTCGAGGAAACACCATATATTTT

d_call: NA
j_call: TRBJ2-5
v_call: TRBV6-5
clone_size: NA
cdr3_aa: CASSGRGFQETQYF
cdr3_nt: TGTGCCAGCAGCGGACGGGGGTTCCAAGAGACCCAGTACTTC

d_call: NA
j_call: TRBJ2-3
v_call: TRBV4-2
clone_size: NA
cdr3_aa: CASSPKGGGGRNTDTQYF
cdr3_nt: TGTGCCAGCAGCCCCAAGGGTGGGGGGGGCCGGAACACAGATACGCAGTATTTT

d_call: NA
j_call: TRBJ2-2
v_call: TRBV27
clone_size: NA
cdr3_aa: CASSLGYRGNTGELFF
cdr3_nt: TGTGCCAGCAGTTTGGGTTATAGGGGGAACACCGGGGAGCTGTTTTTT

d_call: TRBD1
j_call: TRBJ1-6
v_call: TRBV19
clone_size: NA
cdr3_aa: CASSISRGANSPLHF
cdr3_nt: TGTGCCAGTAGTATCAGCAGGGGGGCTAATTCACCCCTCCACTTT

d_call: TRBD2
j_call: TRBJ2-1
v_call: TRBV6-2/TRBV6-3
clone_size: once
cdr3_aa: CASSRTSGGPGPYNEQFF
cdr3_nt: TGTGCCAGCAGCCGGACTAGCGGGGGGCCTGGCCCCTACAATGAGCAGTTCTTC

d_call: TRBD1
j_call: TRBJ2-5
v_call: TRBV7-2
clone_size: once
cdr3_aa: CASSKDRVETQYF
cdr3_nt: TGTGCCAGCAGCAAGGACAGGGTGGAGACCCAGTACTTC

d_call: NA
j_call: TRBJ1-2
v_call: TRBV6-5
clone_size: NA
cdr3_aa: CASSYSRGANYGYTF
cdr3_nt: TGTGCCAGCAGTTACTCGCGGGGGGCTAACTATGGCTACACCTTC

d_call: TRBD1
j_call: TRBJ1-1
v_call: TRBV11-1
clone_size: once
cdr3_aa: CASSLSDRARSTEAFF
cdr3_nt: TGTGCCAGCAGCTTATCGGACAGGGCAAGAAGCACTGAAGCTTTCTTT

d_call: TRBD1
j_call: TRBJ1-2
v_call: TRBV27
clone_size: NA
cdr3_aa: CASSLGTGSYGYTF
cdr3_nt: TGTGCCAGCAGTTTAGGGACAGGGAGCTATGGCTACACCTTC

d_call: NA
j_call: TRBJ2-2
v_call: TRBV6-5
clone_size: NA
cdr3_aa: CASSSPGGGYTGELFF
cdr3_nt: TGTGCCAGCAGTTCCCCGGGTGGGGGGTACACCGGGGAGCTGTTTTTT